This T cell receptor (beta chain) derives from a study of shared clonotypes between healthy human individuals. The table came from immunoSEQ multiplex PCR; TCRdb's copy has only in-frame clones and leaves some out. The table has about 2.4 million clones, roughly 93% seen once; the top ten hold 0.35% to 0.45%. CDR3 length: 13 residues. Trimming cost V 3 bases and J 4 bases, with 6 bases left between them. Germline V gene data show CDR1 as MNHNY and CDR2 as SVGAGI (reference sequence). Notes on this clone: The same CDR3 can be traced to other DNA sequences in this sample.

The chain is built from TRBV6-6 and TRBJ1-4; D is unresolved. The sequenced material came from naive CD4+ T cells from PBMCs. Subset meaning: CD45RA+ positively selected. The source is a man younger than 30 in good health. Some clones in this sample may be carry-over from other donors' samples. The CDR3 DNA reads TGTGCCAGCAGTTATGGCGGTAATGAAAAACTGTTTTTT. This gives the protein CASSYGGNEKLFF.